This T cell receptor beta chain was sequenced in a study of blood T cell repertoires in COVID-19. Study background: The study drew acute and convalescent COVID-19 samples from the United States, Italy and Spain.

The junction had 5 bases not matched to a gene; V was cut back by 4 bases and J by 6 bases. Germline CDR1 and CDR2: SNHLY and FYNNEI. This CDR3 has 15 residues. Per the authors' pipeline: The authors estimated nucleated cell counts from reference gene primer amplification. This table comes from immunoSEQ multiplex PCR, and its TCRdb copy is limited to in-frame clones, with some not included. The DNA gave D and trimming, while V, J and clone size come from that table. The repertoire holds over 150,000 clones, with 70% to 90% as singletons. The sample was peripheral blood. The sequence derives from a man between 35 and 55 years old with acute or convalescent COVID-19. V and J are TRBV2 and TRBJ2-3, with TRBD2 matching 12 bases. The CDR3 DNA reads as TGTGCCAGCAGTGCTAGCGGGGGGGTAGGGGATACGCAGTATTTT. Encoded protein: CASSASGGVGDTQYF.